The 3 T cell receptor beta chains presented below share a single source sample, sequenced in a study of cytomegalovirus exposure and HLA in healthy donors. In the PCR, 60 Vbeta and 13 Jbeta primers were used. Measured with immunoSEQ multiplex PCR; TCRdb has only the in-frame clones, and not every one. Here the sample spans some 140,000 clones, approximately 80% being singletons. The specimen sequenced was PBMCs. The receptors come from a woman aged 40 to 50 in good health and CMV-seronegative.

The chain combines TRBV2 with TRBJ1-5; TRBD1 matches 9 bases. Looked up from germline, CDR1 is SNHLY and CDR2 is FYNNEI. The CDR3 contains 14 residues. The V gene end was trimmed by 4 bases and the J gene end by 6 bases; junction bases not matched to a gene: 4. The CDR3 DNA follows: TGTGCCAGCAGTGGACAGGGGGTACGTCAGCCCCAGCATTTT. As protein: CASSGQGVRQPQHF.

The chain uses TRBV6-1 and TRBJ1-1; a weak D match, TRBD1 (6 bases). Trimming left V 5 bases short and J 4 bases short, with 14 bases between. The CDR3 is 14 amino acids. Germline CDR1 reads MNHNS; CDR2 reads SASEGT. CDR3 in DNA: TGTGCCAGCAGTCTAATAGGGGGGGGCACTGAAGCTTTCTTT. Its protein product is CASSLIGGGTEAFF.

The V call is TRBV5-6, the J call TRBJ2-2; 9 positions agree with TRBD2. V shed 0 bases and J 6 bases; nucleotides not matched to a gene: 6. The CDR3 is 16 residues long. Germline V gene data show CDR1 as SGHDT and CDR2 as YYEEEE. CDR3 bases: TGTGCCAGCAGCTTGGCCGTGGCGGGGGGGTCCGGGGAGCTGTTTTTT. Its translation: CASSLAVAGGSGELFF.